This T cell receptor beta chain was profiled in a study of blood T cell repertoires in COVID-19. Study-wide context: T cells, B-cell-depleted T cells, or PBMCs supplied cDNA or gDNA.

Each exposed participant met a COVID-19 case in the 2 weeks preceding study entry. Here immunoSEQ multiplex PCR was the method, and the copy in TCRdb shows in-frame clones only, minus some. The sample shows about 180,000 clones, 80% of them seen only once. CDR3 length equals 15 residues. Trimming cost V 2 bases and J 4 bases, with 15 bases left between them. Germline CDR1 MNHNS, CDR2 SASEGT. The chain employs TRBV6-1 and TRBJ2-7; TRBD2 is a possible D gene (6 bases). This sequence originates from a man aged 55 to 70 who had been exposed to COVID-19. The sample was PBMCs or T cells enriched from blood (not recorded which). Written as DNA, the CDR3 is TGTGCCAGCAGTGAAACGTGGCCCCGGGGGTACGAGCAGTACTTC. This codes for CASSETWPRGYEQYF.